The T cell receptor (beta chain) described here comes from a study of shared clonotypes between healthy human individuals. The study, taken as a whole, reports: What naive subsets generally showed was a larger estimated richness than memory subsets showed.

As regards this clone: Its specificity is unknown.

Terminally differentiated effector memory CD45RA+ cells were excluded by CCR7 positive selection of CD45RO-negative cells. There were only Caucasian adults among the donors, and all lived in Nashville, Tennessee. Data came from immunoSEQ multiplex PCR; TCRdb stores just in-frame clones and leaves some out. The top ten clones hold 0.9% to 1.5% of a sample with some 2 million clones, about 95% of them seen once. This CDR3 contains 14 residues. V was trimmed by 4 bases and J by 3 bases, leaving 12 bases between them. Germline CDR1 and CDR2: SQVTM and ANQGSEA. The V call is TRBV29-1, the J call TRBJ2-2; the D call may be TRBD1 or TRBD2 (5 bases each). The source of this sequence is a man between 18 and 29 years old in good health. The sequencing input was naive CD8+ T cells sorted from blood. The CDR3 loop is CSVAGTDYTGELFF. The CDR3 nucleotides are TGCAGCGTTGCGGGGACCGATTACACCGGGGAGCTGTTTTTT.